What follows are 20 T cell receptor beta chains derived from one specimen sequenced in a study of Ad26.COV2.S vaccination and SARS-CoV-2 variants. The method was immunoSEQ multiplex PCR; TCRdb's version includes in-frame clones alone and lacks a portion of them. The profile shows over 130,000 clones, 80% to 90% of them singletons. The sample was peripheral blood, taken after recovery from COVID-19. The source is a human donor who had recovered from COVID-19.

This clone was seen a few times. J is TRBJ2-1 and V is TRBV4-3; 10 positions match TRBD2. The trim removed 1 base at V and 3 bases at J, leaving 12 bases unmatched. The V gene's germline CDR1 is LGHNA and CDR2 YSLEER. The CDR3 sequence is 19 residues long. This CDR3 is CASSQVSSTSSGGYNEQFF. CDR3 DNA: TGCGCCAGCAGCCAAGTGTCTTCGACTTCTAGCGGGGGCTACAATGAGCAGTTCTTC.

The chain is built from TRBV13 and TRBJ2-7; 7 nucleotides align to TRBD2. V shed 5 bases and J 1 base; nucleotides not matched to a gene: 8. Germline CDR1 and CDR2: PRHDT and FYEKMQ (reference sequence). The CDR3 length is 15 residues. This chain's CDR3 is CASSAYGGRSYEQYF. The CDR3 DNA is TGTGCCAGCAGCGCCTACGGGGGGAGGTCCTACGAGCAGTACTTC.

The chain is built from TRBV5-8 and TRBJ1-2, with 10 bases lining up with TRBD1. The ends lost 6 bases at V and 6 bases at J; junction bases unmatched: 5. Germline V gene data show CDR1 as SGHTS and CDR2 as YDEGEE. The CDR3 is 13 amino acids. The CDR3 DNA sequence: TGTGCCAGCAATCGGGACAGGGGACATGGCTACACCTTC. Protein sequence: CASNRDRGHGYTF.

This clone was seen just once. This rearrangement joins TRBV7-2 to TRBJ2-7; TRBD2 matches 8 bases. The CDR3 has 16 amino acids. V trimming: 0 bases; J trimming: 4 bases; junction bases outside the gene matches: 8. Germline CDR1 reads SGHTA; CDR2 reads FQGNSA. Here the CDR3 reads CASSLARAGGRYEQYF. In nucleotides, the CDR3 is TGTGCCAGCAGCTTAGCGCGGGCGGGGGGAAGGTACGAGCAGTACTTC.

This clone was recorded a few times. The rearrangement uses TRBV2 and TRBJ1-1; 7 bases are shared with TRBD1. CDR1 is SNHLY, CDR2 FYNNEI, per germline. The CDR3 runs to 15 residues. The trim removed 1 base at V and 4 bases at J, leaving 6 bases unmatched. Here the CDR3 reads CASSEEGAGSTEAFF. CDR3 sequence (DNA): TGTGCCAGCAGTGAAGAGGGGGCTGGTAGCACTGAAGCTTTCTTT. Supplemented by reference TRBV2 and TRBJ1-1, the full variable domain reads EPEVTQTPSHQVTQMGQEVILRCVPISNHLYFYWYRQILGQKVEFLVSFYNNEISEKSEIFDDQFSVERPDGSNFTLKIRSTKLEDSAMYFCASSEEGAGSTEAFFGQGTRLTVV.

The chain uses TRBV5-1 and TRBJ2-3; 10 bases match TRBD1. Germline V gene data show CDR1 as SGHRS and CDR2 as YFSETQ. V lost 4 bases, J lost 3 bases, and 5 bases stayed unmatched. CDR3 length: 15 residues. In DNA, the CDR3 is TGCGCCAGCAGCAGGGACAGGGGAGGGACAGATACGCAGTATTTT. Translated: CASSRDRGGTDTQYF.

The chain couples TRBV28 to TRBJ1-2; possible D gene TRBD1, 6 bases. The CDR3 length is 15 residues. Germline CDR1 and CDR2: MDHEN and SYDVKM. V was cut by 2 bases and J by 0 bases, with 10 bases left in between. The CDR3: CASSLQGPSNYGYTF. DNA of the CDR3: TGTGCCAGCAGTTTACAGGGGCCGTCTAACTATGGCTACACCTTC.

The chain carries TRBV29-1 and TRBJ1-1; D not resolved. The CDR3 is made up of 14 amino acids. The V end was cut by 3 bases, the J end by 1 base, with 12 bases between. CDR1 is SQVTM, CDR2 ANQGSEA, per germline. The CDR3, as DNA: TGCAGCGTTGATGAGACGGGAACGAACACTGAAGCTTTCTTT. Encoded protein: CSVDETGTNTEAFF.

V and J are TRBV5-4 and TRBJ1-4, with TRBD1 as a possible D gene (5 bases). CDR1 is SGHNT, CDR2 YYREEE, per germline (reference sequence). This CDR3 has 12 amino acids. V was cut by 4 bases and J by 10 bases, with 11 bases left in between. This chain's CDR3 is CASSGTDGKLFF. CDR3 DNA: TGTGCCAGCAGCGGGACGGACGGAAAACTGTTTTTT.

This chain connects TRBV7-9 to TRBJ1-4; TRBD1 is a possible D gene (6 bases). Trimming pared 4 bases from V and 7 bases from J, leaving 19 bases between. This CDR3 spans 16 amino acids. Germline loops: CDR1 SEHNR, CDR2 FQNEAQ (reference sequence). CDR3 DNA sequence: TGTGCCAGCAGCTCGGGGAACAGGGAAGGGCCTGAAAAACTGTTTTTT. This codes for CASSSGNREGPEKLFF.

This rearrangement joins TRBV27 to TRBJ2-4; TRBD2 matches 9 bases. Trimming cost V 8 bases and J 9 bases; bases outside gene matches: 11. Germline V lookup: CDR1 MNHEY, CDR2 SMNVEV (reference sequence). The CDR3 consists of 14 residues. The CDR3 is CASGLAGGAGIQYF. DNA for the CDR3: TGTGCCAGCGGACTTGCGGGAGGGGCGGGCATTCAGTACTTC.

In its sample, this clone was seen a few times. The V call is TRBV10-2, the J call TRBJ1-5; 9 bases line up with TRBD1. J lost 1 base, V lost 10 bases, and 5 bases had no gene match. This CDR3 comprises 14 residues. CDR1 and CDR2 (germline): WSHSY, SAAADI. CDR3 DNA: TGCGCCACAAGACAGGGGGGCAGCAATCAGCCCCAGCATTTT. Translating it yields CATRQGGSNQPQHF.

This chain joins TRBV6-2 or TRBV6-3 and TRBJ2-1; D gene ambiguous. Trimming shortened V by 5 bases and J by 7 bases, and 9 bases separated the two germline ends. Germline V CDR1 and CDR2: MNHEY, SVGEGT. The CDR3 is 12 amino acids. The CDR3 spells CASSPQWNEQFF. CDR3 coding DNA: TGTGCCAGCAGTCCCCAGTGGAATGAGCAGTTCTTC.

This clone was seen only a few times. CDR3 sequence (DNA): TGCGCCAGCAGTGCCACCGGGACTAGCCCTTCGAATGAGCAGTTCTTC. Its protein product is CASSATGTSPSNEQFF. The chain uses TRBV10-1 and TRBJ2-1, with 9 bases aligning to TRBD2. The CDR3 is made up of 16 amino acids. Germline CDR1 reads WNHNN; CDR2 reads SYGVQD (reference sequence). After removal of 4 bases from V and 7 bases from J, the junction contained 11 bases not matched to a gene.

The chain combines TRBV3-1 (or the pseudogene TRBV3-2) with TRBJ2-7; 10 bases fit TRBD1. There are 14 residues in the CDR3. Germline trimming cut 4 bases from V and 6 bases from J; bases unmatched to any gene: 6. Per the germline V gene, CDR1 is LGHDT and CDR2 is YNNKEL (reference sequence). The chain's CDR3 is CASSPGQGGGEQYF. The CDR3 bases are TGTGCCAGCAGCCCCGGACAGGGGGGCGGCGAGCAGTACTTC.

The chain has TRBV2 and TRBJ2-1; maybe TRBD1 (5 bases). The germline V gene has CDR1 SNHLY and CDR2 FYNNEI. Trimming pared 6 bases from V and 7 bases from J, leaving 13 bases between. The CDR3 runs to 13 residues. In DNA form, the CDR3 reads TGTGCCAGCAGGAACAGGTCTGTGAATGAGCAGTTCTTC. Its translation is CASRNRSVNEQFF. Using reference TRBV2 and TRBJ2-1 for the parts outside the CDR3, the full variable domain is EPEVTQTPSHQVTQMGQEVILRCVPISNHLYFYWYRQILGQKVEFLVSFYNNEISEKSEIFDDQFSVERPDGSNFTLKIRSTKLEDSAMYFCASRNRSVNEQFFGPGTRLTVL.

This chain connects TRBV2 to TRBJ1-2; 9 bases are a match to TRBD1. The CDR3 totals 16 residues. Germline V lookup: CDR1 SNHLY, CDR2 FYNNEI. Trimming cost V 7 bases and J 0 bases; bases outside gene matches: 9. The CDR3 bases are TGTGCCAGCACTGGGGACAGGGAGATCCCTAACTATGGCTACACCTTC. This sequence encodes CASTGDREIPNYGYTF.

On this clone: The junction departs from germline at one end; a sequencing error may be responsible. This chain links TRBV28 with TRBJ1-2, with no clear D. The CDR3 has 11 amino acids. Germline CDR1 and CDR2: MDHEN and SYDVKM. The CDR3 here is CASSFGNRCSF. DNA of the CDR3: TGTGCCAGCAGTTTCGGCAATCGGTGCAGCTTC.

This chain links TRBV5-5 with TRBJ2-7; D not certain. The CDR3 totals 13 residues. V lost 4 bases and J lost 2, with 10 bases in between. The V gene's germline CDR1 is SGHKS and CDR2 YYEKEE (reference sequence). The CDR3 DNA reads as TGTGCCAGCAGCCCTCCGGAAGCCTACGAGCAGTACTTC. Translated, it gives CASSPPEAYEQYF.

The chain is built from TRBV5-4 and TRBJ2-5; 7 bases are shared with TRBD1. This CDR3 has 15 amino acids. With 1 base clipped from V and 5 bases from J, the junction kept 8 bases outside the gene matches. The germline V gene has CDR1 SGHNT and CDR2 YYREEE (reference sequence). CDR3 amino acids: CASSLRQGRDETQYF. CDR3 sequence (DNA): TGTGCCAGCAGCTTGCGACAGGGTAGGGATGAGACCCAGTACTTC.